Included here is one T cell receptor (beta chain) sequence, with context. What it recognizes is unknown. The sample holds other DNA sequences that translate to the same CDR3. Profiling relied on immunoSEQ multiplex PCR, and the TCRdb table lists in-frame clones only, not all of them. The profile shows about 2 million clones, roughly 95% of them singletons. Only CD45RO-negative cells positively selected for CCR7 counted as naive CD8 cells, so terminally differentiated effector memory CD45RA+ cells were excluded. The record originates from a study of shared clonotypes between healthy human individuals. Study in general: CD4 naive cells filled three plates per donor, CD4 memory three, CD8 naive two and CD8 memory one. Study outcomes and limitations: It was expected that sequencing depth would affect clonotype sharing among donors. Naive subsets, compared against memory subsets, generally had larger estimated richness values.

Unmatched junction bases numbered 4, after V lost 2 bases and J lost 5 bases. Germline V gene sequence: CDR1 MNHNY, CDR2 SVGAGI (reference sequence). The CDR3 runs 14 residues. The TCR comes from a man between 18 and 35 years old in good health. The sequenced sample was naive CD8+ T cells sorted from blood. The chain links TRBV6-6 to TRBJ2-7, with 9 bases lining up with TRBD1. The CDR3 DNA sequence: TGTGCCAGCAGTTACAGCACAGGGGGCGACGAGCAGTACTTC. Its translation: CASSYSTGGDEQYF.